What follows describes a single T cell receptor (beta chain). The antigen is undetermined. These data originate in a study of cytomegalovirus exposure and HLA in healthy donors. Study findings and constraints: Listed as cytomegalovirus-associated were over 150 TCR beta chains. In an earlier analysis, most TCR beta V segments were productive about 87% or about 30% of the time.

The CDR3 has 13 amino acids. Germline CDR1 reads SNHLY; CDR2 reads FYNNEI. V lost 6 bases and J lost 4; bases outside the gene matches: 4. Use of 60 Vbeta and 13 Jbeta primers characterized the PCR. Sequencing was performed with immunoSEQ multiplex PCR; in TCRdb, only in-frame clones are kept and a portion is missing. The table lists about 84,000 clones, approximately 90% of them singletons. The sequencing sample was made of PBMCs. This chain uses TRBV2 with TRBJ2-5, with 8 nucleotides matching TRBD2. The TCR sequence derives from a man aged 18 to 35 in good health and CMV-seronegative. Here the CDR3 DNA reads TGTGCCAGCAGAGTAGCGGGAATAGAGACCCAGTACTTC. It yields the protein CASRVAGIETQYF.